The text below deals with one T cell receptor (beta chain). The CDR3 is 13 amino acids. The germline V gene encodes CDR1 KGHDR and CDR2 SFDVKD. V lost 3 bases and J lost 4, with 9 bases in between. This sample stems from a study of identical twins. TCRdb re-derived calls from the 5' RACE reads in MiXCR, one entry per CDR3 protein. The data show 410,000 or so distinct CDR3 sequences, about 18% seen once. The source material was naive T cells sorted from blood. The V gene is TRBV24-1, the J gene TRBJ2-7; weak D call: TRBD2 (5 bases). This TCR came from a man aged 45-60 years in good health. The CDR3 DNA is TGTGCCACCAGTGATAGCGGCAGTTACGAGCAGTACTTC. It encodes CATSDSGSYEQYF.